This T cell receptor beta chain was captured by sequencing in a study of cytomegalovirus exposure and HLA in healthy donors. 60 Vbeta and 13 Jbeta primers were used in PCR. Sequencing used immunoSEQ multiplex PCR; TCRdb keeps in-frame clones, though not all of them. The sample holds 150,000 to 200,000 clones, around 77% seen once. Study results and limitations: Overall, under 200 TCR beta chains were annotated as cytomegalovirus-associated. In a later analysis, HLA-C alleles had the fewest associated TCRs, DRB1 alleles the most. Analysis was carried out at a later point, and it linked a missense DCLRE1C variant to TCR beta V- and J-gene trimming.

Comment on this clone: Antigen unknown.

The CDR3 sequence is 14 residues long. From germline, CDR1 is PRHDT and CDR2 FYEKMQ (reference sequence). The V and J ends lost 5 bases and 5 bases, in that order; junction bases with no gene match: 5. The chain combines TRBV13 with TRBJ1-1; 10 bases line up with TRBD1. Sequenced sample: PBMCs. This TCR was recovered from a female donor in good health and CMV-seronegative. The CDR3 DNA reads as TGTGCCAGCAGCGAGGACAGGGGGGGAACTGAAGCTTTCTTT. Translation: CASSEDRGGTEAFF.